Described below is a single TCR beta chain sequence and its context. TCRdb re-called the 5' RACE reads, yielding one record per CDR3 amino acid sequence without DNA. The specimen's table records fewer than 550,000 distinct CDR3 sequences. There are 12 residues in the CDR3. The germline V gene encodes CDR1 LNHDA and CDR2 SQIVND (reference sequence). This sample was included in a study of T cells expressing NK-cell markers. Across the whole study: Among the eight sequenced donors, seven tested HCMV-seropositive and one tested seronegative.

The sequence was obtained from a woman aged 45-60 years in good health. This sequence joins TRBV19 and TRBJ2-1. The sample consisted of blood T cells: a sorted CD56 or NKG2C T cell subset, CD4+ or CD8+ T cells, or bulk PBMC T cells (not recorded which). The CDR3 protein is CASSTLGDEQFF.